The source of this T cell receptor (beta chain) is a study of vaccination and CD4 T cells after COVID-19. Sequenced with the Oncomine TCR Beta short-read assay was DNA taken from cultured CD4+ T cells. Via MiXCR, TCRdb re-called the PCR reads, giving one row per CDR3 protein. The sample has 9,000 to 13,000 distinct CDR3 sequences; about 25% are singletons. V trimming: 4 bases; J trimming: 12 bases; junction bases outside the gene matches: 8. This CDR3 is built from 12 residues. Germline CDR1 reads SGHDT; CDR2 reads YYEEEE. Described treatment: roughly 11-day PBMC culture with coronavirus spike peptide pools or control peptides (ViraFEST assay). The dates of positive PCR tests extended from March through December 2020 and came before the US Alpha, Beta and Delta variants. Points on this clonotype: Its cognate antigen is unknown.

The material was CD4+ T cells from blood, cultured in vitro, obtained after SARS-CoV-2 vaccination. V is TRBV5-6 and J is TRBJ1-2; 8 nucleotides match TRBD1. The TCR sequence derives from a human donor who had recovered from COVID-19. CDR3 sequence: CASSGGRGPDTF. The CDR3 region has the DNA TGTGCCAGCAGCGGGGGCAGGGGGCCGGACACCTTC. Complete variable domain (other parts from reference TRBV5-6 and TRBJ1-2): DAGVTQSPTHLIKTRGQQVTLRCSPKSGHDTVSWYQQALGQGPQFIFQYYEEEERQRGNFPDRFSGHQFPNYSSELNVNALLLGDSALYLCASSGGRGPDTFGSGTRLTVV.